This T cell receptor beta chain was sequenced in a study of cytomegalovirus exposure and HLA in healthy donors. Vbeta (60) and Jbeta (13) primers were used in the PCR. Libraries were prepared by immunoSEQ multiplex PCR; TCRdb keeps only in-frame clonotypes and omits some of them. The data hold 170,000 or so clones, with 65% to 85% observed a single time. Germline V gene sequence: CDR1 SGHTA, CDR2 FQGTGA. V lost 5 bases and J lost 2; bases outside the gene matches: 13. This CDR3 region has 17 residues. Only one count was recorded for this clone. J is TRBJ2-3 and V is TRBV7-3, with 7 positions matching TRBD2. This TCR derives from a woman aged 45-65 years in good health and CMV-seropositive. The sample consisted of PBMCs. The CDR3 here is CASSPPGPLADTDTQYF. The CDR3 DNA is TGTGCCAGCAGCCCCCCCGGCCCGCTAGCGGACACAGATACGCAGTATTTT.